This TCR beta chain was found in a study of glioma-infiltrating T cells. Whole-study results and caveats: Gliomas, especially low-grade, showed above-expected tissue-blood divergence; non-neoplastic patients showed below.

On this clonotype: Its specificity is not known.

This CDR3 comprises 17 residues. Trimming shortened V by 0 bases and J by 0 bases, and 12 bases separated the two germline ends. The germline V gene encodes CDR1 LGHNA and CDR2 YSLEER. TCR alpha and beta CDR3 regions were amplified from RNA using iRepertoire nested multiplex PCR. TCRdb passed the multiplex PCR reads through MiXCR, listing each CDR3 protein once. The table has about 140,000 distinct CDR3 sequences, around 40% seen once; the top ten hold over 15%. The V gene is TRBV4-3, the J gene TRBJ1-3, with no clear D. The sequenced sample was glioma tissue, nonneoplastic brain tissue, or PBMCs (not recorded which). The clonotype comes from a human donor with low-grade glioma or glioblastoma, undergoing nonglioma brain surgery, or in good health (not recorded which). CDR3 DNA: TGCGCCAGCAGCCAAGATCGTAACTCTCCCTCTGGAAACACCATATATTTT. Translation: CASSQDRNSPSGNTIYF.